A single sample is the source of the 25 T cell receptor beta chains below, sequenced in a study of blood T cell repertoires in COVID-19. Sequencing used immunoSEQ multiplex PCR; TCRdb keeps in-frame clones, though not all of them. The table shows about 260,000 clones, with around 80% occurring only once. The sequencing sample was made of peripheral blood. These receptors all come from a man aged 55-75 years with acute or convalescent COVID-19.

The rearrangement joins TRBV5-1 to TRBJ2-3, with TRBD2 matching over 13 bases. J lost 5 bases, V lost 6 bases, and 9 bases had no gene match. The CDR3 spans 16 residues. Germline CDR1 SGHRS, CDR2 YFSETQ. The CDR3 is CASIRGTSGKLDTQYF. The CDR3 DNA is TGCGCCAGCATCAGAGGGACTAGCGGGAAGTTAGATACGCAGTATTTT. The full variable domain, rest sourced from reference TRBV5-1 and TRBJ2-3, is KAGVTQTPRYLIKTRGQQVTLSCSPISGHRSVSWYQQTPGQGLQFLFEYFSETQRNKGNFPGRFSGRQFSNSRSEMNVSTLELGDSALYLCASIRGTSGKLDTQYFGPGTRLTVL.

The chain carries TRBV28 and TRBJ1-3, with D maybe TRBD1 (5 bases). CDR3 length: 15 residues. Germline assignment: CDR1 MDHEN and CDR2 SYDVKM. Trimming left V 8 bases short and J 0 bases short, with 14 bases between. The DNA for the CDR3 is TGTGCCAGCGCAGTGGGGACTCCCTCTGGAAACACCATATATTTT. It is translated as CASAVGTPSGNTIYF.

This clone was counted once. The chain couples TRBV5-8 to TRBJ2-7; 9 positions agree with TRBD1. CDR3 length equals 15 residues. Germline V gives CDR1 SGHTS, CDR2 YDEGEE. The J segment lost 2 bases and the V segment lost 5 bases, leaving 8 bases of the junction unmatched. The CDR3 loop reads CASRGTGTGTYEQYF. The CDR3 coding sequence is TGTGCCAGCAGAGGGACCGGGACAGGGACCTACGAGCAGTACTTC. The entire variable domain, with the rest obtained from reference TRBV5-8 and TRBJ2-7, is as follows: EAGVTQSPTHLIKTRGQQATLRCSPISGHTSVYWYQQALGLGLQFLLWYDEGEERNRGNFPPRFSGRQFPNYSSELNVNALELEDSALYLCASRGTGTGTYEQYFGPGTRLTVT.

This chain joins TRBV11-2 and TRBJ1-5; possibly TRBD1 for D (6 bases). Germline CDR1 and CDR2: SGHAT and FQNNGV. Trimming stripped 1 base from V and 4 bases from J, with 11 bases between. CDR3 length: 15 residues. CDR3 nucleotides: TGTGCCAGCAGCTTAGGGGGGACACATAATCAGCCCCAGCATTTT. This translates into CASSLGGTHNQPQHF.

DNA of the CDR3: TGTGCCAGCAGTCCCTATGCTCAGGGTGCTTATGGCTACACCTTC. Protein product: CASSPYAQGAYGYTF. The V call is TRBV6-5, the J call TRBJ1-2, with D maybe TRBD1 (5 bases). Trimming cost V 5 bases and J 5 bases, with 18 bases left between them. The germline CDR1 and CDR2 sequences are MNHEY and SVGAGI. The CDR3 consists of 15 residues.

The V and J genes are TRBV3-1 (or the pseudogene TRBV3-2) and TRBJ2-1; 9 bases fit TRBD1. Losses at the gene ends were 2 bases for V and 8 bases for J; bases not matched to a gene: 4. CDR1 LGHDT and CDR2 YNNKEL come from the germline V gene (reference sequence). The CDR3 extends over 14 amino acids. CDR3 region: CASSQLGQGDEQFF. CDR3 bases: TGTGCCAGCAGCCAACTGGGACAGGGCGATGAGCAGTTCTTC.

The genes are TRBV6-5 and TRBJ2-2; 8 bases fit TRBD2. Germline V gene sequence: CDR1 MNHEY, CDR2 SVGAGI. Trimming took 0 bases from V and 4 from J; bases not matched to a gene: 1. CDR3 length: 15 amino acids. This CDR3 is CASSYSTSVTGELFF. CDR3 nucleotide sequence: TGTGCCAGCAGTTACTCGACTAGCGTCACCGGGGAGCTGTTTTTT.

V usage is TRBV28 and J usage is TRBJ2-1, with TRBD2 identical over 9 bases. Losses at the gene ends were 2 bases for V and 10 bases for J; bases not matched to a gene: 9. The CDR3 runs 15 residues. Germline V gene data show CDR1 as MDHEN and CDR2 as SYDVKM. CDR3 coding DNA: TGTGCCAGCAGTTTAGGCGGTAGCGGGAGAAGGGAGCAGTTCTTC. This encodes CASSLGGSGRREQFF.

The chain recombines TRBV9 with TRBJ1-1; possibly TRBD1 for D (6 bases). This CDR3 has 16 residues. Trimming removed 1 base at V and 4 bases at J, with 17 bases between. CDR1 SGDLS and CDR2 YYNGEE come from the germline V gene. The DNA of the CDR3 is TGTGCCAGCAGCGTATCCCCGGGGCAGGGGCTCACTGAAGCTTTCTTT. Encoded protein: CASSVSPGQGLTEAFF. The full variable domain, its missing parts supplied by reference TRBV9 and TRBJ1-1, is DSGVTQTPKHLITATGQRVTLRCSPRSGDLSVYWYQQSLDQGLQFLIQYYNGEERAKGNILERFSAQQFPDLHSELNLSSLELGDSALYFCASSVSPGQGLTEAFFGQGTRLTVV.

V and J are TRBV18 and TRBJ2-1; 10 nucleotides match TRBD2. This CDR3 spans 15 amino acids. Germline V lookup: CDR1 KGHSH, CDR2 LQKENI. The V and J ends lost 6 bases and 4 bases, in that order; junction bases with no gene match: 6. DNA for the CDR3: TGTGCCAGCTCGACTCTAGCGGGAGAGTACAATGAGCAGTTCTTC. Protein: CASSTLAGEYNEQFF.

The gene calls are TRBV1 and TRBJ1-5; the D call TRBD1 from the table was never checked on the DNA. TRBV1 is marked as a pseudogene. This CDR3 has 15 amino acids. The CDR3 loop is CTSSQGGRTGQPQHF. The CDR3 DNA reads TGCACCAGCAGTCAAGGGGGCAGGACAGGGCAGCCCCAGCATTTT.

Only one count was recorded for this clone. The V gene is TRBV19, the J gene TRBJ1-6; no definite D call. The CDR3 sequence is 15 residues long. From germline, CDR1 is LNHDA and CDR2 SQIVND (reference sequence). The germline V and J ends were trimmed by 5 bases and 9 bases, with 17 bases remaining between them. The DNA of the CDR3 is TGTGCCAGTAGTCCCCGGGAGTTGTCACCTTCACCCCTCCACTTT. Residues: CASSPRELSPSPLHF.

The chain combines TRBV5-4 with TRBJ1-1, with 9 bases matching TRBD1. Germline assignment: CDR1 SGHNT and CDR2 YYREEE (reference sequence). Trimming took 2 bases from V and 2 from J; bases not matched to a gene: 10. The CDR3 runs 17 residues. CDR3 region: CASSLGFVGQGNTEAFF. The CDR3, as DNA: TGTGCCAGCAGCTTAGGGTTTGTGGGACAGGGAAACACTGAAGCTTTCTTT.

The chain recombines TRBV4-1 with TRBJ1-1; D gene unclear. CDR3 length: 14 amino acids. CDR1 is MGHRA, CDR2 YSYEKL, per germline. Trimming took 3 bases from V and 3 from J, leaving 11 bases between them. CDR3 region: CASSHTALDTEAFF. CDR3 nucleotide sequence: TGCGCCAGCAGCCATACAGCCTTAGACACTGAAGCTTTCTTT.

The gene calls are TRBV7-8 and TRBJ2-7, with 9 bases fitting TRBD2. The germline CDR1 and CDR2 sequences are SGHVS and FQNEAQ. V was pared by 2 bases and J by 4 bases, with 15 bases of the junction left unmatched. The CDR3 runs to 18 residues. CDR3 residues: CASSLTETLLAGEYEQYF. As DNA, the CDR3 is TGTGCCAGCAGCTTAACCGAGACCCTACTAGCGGGTGAATACGAGCAGTACTTC.

The gene calls are TRBV24-1 and TRBJ2-2; unclear D gene. The length of the CDR3 is 13 residues. CDR1 and CDR2 (germline): KGHDR, SFDVKD. Trimming took 4 bases from V and 7 from J, leaving 9 bases between them. In nucleotides, the CDR3 is TGTGCCACCAGTGACCCGCTCAGCGGGGAGCTGTTTTTT. It translates to CATSDPLSGELFF.

The chain couples TRBV18 to TRBJ1-6; D is unresolved. CDR3 size: 13 residues. V lost 3 bases to trimming and J lost 10 bases, with 10 bases between them. The germline gives CDR1 KGHSH, CDR2 LQKENI. The CDR3 DNA reads TGTGCCAGCTCACCCGACTTAGGCTCACCCCTCCACTTT. Encoded protein: CASSPDLGSPLHF.

The gene calls are TRBV4-2 and TRBJ1-1, with D tentatively TRBD1 (5 bases). CDR1 is LGHNA and CDR2 is YNFKEQ in the germline V gene. The CDR3 is made up of 13 amino acids. Trimming shortened V by 1 base and J by 5 bases, and 8 bases separated the two germline ends. In DNA, the CDR3 is TGTGCCAGCAGCCAAGGCAGGGAAACTGAAGCTTTCTTT. Translation: CASSQGRETEAFF.

J is TRBJ1-6 and V is TRBV9, with D possibly matching TRBD1 (6 bases). With 4 bases removed from V and 9 bases from J, the gap between germline ends came to 17 bases. Germline CDR1 and CDR2: SGDLS and YYNGEE. CDR3 length: 15 amino acids. CDR3 sequence reads: CASSQTQGSGSPLHF. As DNA, the CDR3 is TGTGCCAGCAGCCAAACACAGGGTAGTGGTTCACCCCTCCACTTT.

The V and J genes are TRBV28 and TRBJ1-1; TRBD1 matches at 7 bases. Trimming at V came to 7 bases and at J to 4 bases, leaving 9 bases not matched to a gene. The CDR3 sequence is 14 residues long. CDR1 is MDHEN, CDR2 SYDVKM, per germline. The CDR3 here is CASKQGWKLTEAFF. The CDR3 DNA is TGTGCCAGCAAACAGGGGTGGAAGCTCACTGAAGCTTTCTTT.

The chain carries TRBV7-2 and TRBJ2-7, with 9 bases lining up with TRBD2. Looked up from germline, CDR1 is SGHTA and CDR2 is FQGNSA. There are 16 residues in the CDR3. The ends lost 1 base at V and 6 bases at J; junction bases unmatched: 10. The CDR3 is CASSLGFGGRAVEQYF. The DNA for the CDR3 is TGTGCCAGCAGCTTAGGTTTCGGCGGGAGGGCCGTCGAGCAGTACTTC.

CDR3 sequence: CASSASSGRSTGELFF. As DNA, the CDR3 is TGTGCCAGCAGCGCGTCTAGCGGGAGAAGCACCGGGGAGCTGTTTTTT. The gene calls are TRBV9 and TRBJ2-2; 10 bases are shared with TRBD2. Unmatched junction bases numbered 6, after V lost 3 bases and J lost 4 bases. From germline, CDR1 is SGDLS and CDR2 YYNGEE. The CDR3 has 16 residues.

The gene calls are TRBV19 and TRBJ2-7; 8 bases align to TRBD2. The CDR3 covers 15 residues. The germline gives CDR1 LNHDA, CDR2 SQIVND (reference sequence). V was pared by 7 bases and J by 3 bases, with 11 bases of the junction left unmatched. CDR3 DNA sequence: TGTGCCAGTACCCCCACTAGCGGAAGCCTCTACGAGCAGTACTTC. The encoded protein is CASTPTSGSLYEQYF.

The chain combines TRBV12-3 or TRBV12-4 with TRBJ1-2; 9 bases line up with TRBD1. Losses at the gene ends were 5 bases for V and 4 bases for J; bases not matched to a gene: 2. CDR3 size: 13 residues. CDR3 in amino acids: CASSRDRVYGYTF. In DNA form, the CDR3 reads TGTGCCAGCAGTCGGGACAGGGTCTATGGCTACACCTTC.

This clone was detected a few times. The chain is built from TRBV11-2 and TRBJ2-7, with 7 bases fitting TRBD1. Trimming at V came to 2 bases and at J to 7 bases, leaving 8 bases not matched to a gene. CDR3 length equals 14 residues. CDR1 SGHAT and CDR2 FQNNGV come from the germline V gene. The CDR3 sequence: CASSLSQTGKEQYF. As DNA, the CDR3 is TGTGCCAGCAGCTTATCCCAGACAGGGAAAGAGCAGTACTTC.